This T cell receptor beta chain was sequenced in a study of CD8 T cells in ankylosing spondylitis. General observations from the study: Disease-linked clones reportedly showed significant enrichment in matched ankylosing spondylitis synovial fluid. A motif of fewer than ten highly homologous TCR beta variants was seen as apparently characteristic of ankylosing spondylitis blood.

V shed 11 bases and J shed 3 bases, with 18 bases lying between them. CDR3 length: 14 amino acids. Preparation of TCR beta libraries was done by quantitative 5'-RACE with molecular barcodes. TCRdb used MiXCR to reprocess the 5' RACE reads, holding one entry per CDR3 protein. This sample yields more than 300,000 distinct CDR3 sequences, of which roughly 10% are seen a single time; roughly a tenth belongs to the top ten. A remark on this clonotype: Its specificity is unknown.

Sequenced sample: blood, either unsorted or a sorted T cell fraction (not recorded which). V gene TRBV12-3 or TRBV12-4 combines with J gene TRBJ2-3, with D tentatively TRBD1 (6 bases). This sequence originates from a female donor with ankylosing spondylitis or in good health (not recorded which). CDR3 sequence: CALSGGARTDTQYF. The CDR3 bases are TGTGCCCTTTCTGGGGGCGCGAGGACAGATACGCAGTATTTT.